One sample yielded the 5 T cell receptor beta chains listed below, sequenced in a study of T cells expressing NK-cell markers. TCRdb reworked the 5' RACE reads into one entry per CDR3 protein, no DNA. Its listing shows around 550,000 distinct CDR3 sequences. What was sequenced was blood T cells: a sorted CD56 or NKG2C T cell subset, CD4+ or CD8+ T cells, or bulk PBMC T cells (not recorded which). These receptors were collected from a man between 18 and 29 years old in good health.

V and J are TRBV6-5 and TRBJ2-1; the TCRdb call, TRBD1, lacks DNA for checking. Per germline, CDR1 MNHEY and CDR2 SVGAGI. The CDR3 extends over 15 amino acids. The CDR3 sequence: CASSYTGLGYNEQFF.

The CDR3 loop is CSARDFRGSYRDEQFF. This chain links TRBV20-1 with TRBJ2-1; TCRdb selects TRBD2, and the lack of DNA leaves this call unchecked. The CDR3 sequence is 16 residues long. Germline V gene data show CDR1 as DFQATT and CDR2 as SNEGSKA (reference sequence).

This chain links TRBV28 with TRBJ2-3; TCRdb gives TRBD1 as the D gene, but with no DNA this cannot be confirmed. Germline V gene lookup returns CDR1 MDHEN and CDR2 SYDVKM. The CDR3 sequence is 16 residues long. The CDR3 is CASSGYGGRRTDTQYF.

The rearrangement joins TRBV20-1 to TRBJ1-5; TCRdb gives TRBD1 as the D gene, but with no DNA this cannot be confirmed. The CDR3 covers 13 residues. Germline V gene data show CDR1 as DFQATT and CDR2 as SNEGSKA (reference sequence). The CDR3 region is CSATQGLGQPQHF.

This chain links TRBV12-3 or TRBV12-4 with TRBJ1-1; the D gene TCRdb calls, TRBD1, cannot be checked with no DNA. The CDR3 contains 13 residues. This CDR3 reads CASILQGDTEAFF.